This entry describes one T cell receptor (beta chain). Only in-frame clones appear in the TCRdb table, and some are missing; sequencing was by immunoSEQ multiplex PCR. In the table there are about 140,000 clones, almost 80% of which are singletons. This specimen comes from a study of blood T cell repertoires in COVID-19. Study background: Acute and convalescent COVID-19 specimens originated in the United States, Italy and Spain.

Cohorts were based on clinical histories the participants reported. The clonotype comes from a woman between 50 and 59 years old who had recovered from COVID-19. The sequencing sample was made of PBMCs or T cells enriched from blood (not recorded which).

The chain's CDR3 is CASSLPRAGRVETQYF. CDR3 coding DNA: TGTGCCAGCAGCTTACCCAGGGCTGGACGGGTGGAGACCCAGTACTTC. The rearrangement links TRBV11-3 to TRBJ2-5, with D possibly matching TRBD1 (5 bases). Germline CDR1 SGHNT, CDR2 YENEEA. The CDR3 has 16 amino acids. V gave up 2 bases and J gave up 5 bases, with 18 bases separating them.